The T cell receptor beta chain under discussion was sequenced for a study of shared clonotypes between healthy human individuals. The V gene's germline CDR1 is SGHRS and CDR2 YFSETQ. CDR3 length equals 15 residues. V was pared by 0 bases and J by 4 bases, with 2 bases of the junction left unmatched. The method was immunoSEQ multiplex PCR; TCRdb's version includes in-frame clones alone and lacks a portion of them. The sample consists of roughly 500,000 clones, approximately 95% of them appearing once. The source is a woman in her thirties in good health. The sequenced material came from naive CD4+ T cells sorted from blood. Documented subset: CD45RA+ positively selected. The V call is TRBV5-1, the J call TRBJ1-2; 11 bases line up with TRBD1. The chain's CDR3 is CASSLGDRGSYGYTF. The CDR3 DNA reads as TGCGCCAGCAGCTTGGGGGACAGGGGGTCCTATGGCTACACCTTC. Based on the CDR3 plus reference TRBV5-1 and TRBJ1-2, the full variable domain is KAGVTQTPRYLIKTRGQQVTLSCSPISGHRSVSWYQQTPGQGLQFLFEYFSETQRNKGNFPGRFSGRQFSNSRSEMNVSTLELGDSALYLCASSLGDRGSYGYTFGSGTRLTVV.